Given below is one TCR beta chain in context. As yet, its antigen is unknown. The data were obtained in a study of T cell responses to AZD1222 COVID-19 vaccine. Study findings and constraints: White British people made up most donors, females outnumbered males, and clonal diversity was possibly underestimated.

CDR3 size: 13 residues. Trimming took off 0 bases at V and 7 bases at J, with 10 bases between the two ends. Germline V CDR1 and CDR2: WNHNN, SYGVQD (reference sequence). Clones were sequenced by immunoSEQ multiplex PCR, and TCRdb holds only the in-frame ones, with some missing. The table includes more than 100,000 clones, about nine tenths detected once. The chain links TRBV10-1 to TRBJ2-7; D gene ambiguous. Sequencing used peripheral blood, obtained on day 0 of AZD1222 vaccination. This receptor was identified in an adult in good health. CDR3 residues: CASSESPVREQYF. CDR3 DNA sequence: TGCGCCAGCAGTGAGTCGCCTGTCCGGGAGCAGTACTTC.